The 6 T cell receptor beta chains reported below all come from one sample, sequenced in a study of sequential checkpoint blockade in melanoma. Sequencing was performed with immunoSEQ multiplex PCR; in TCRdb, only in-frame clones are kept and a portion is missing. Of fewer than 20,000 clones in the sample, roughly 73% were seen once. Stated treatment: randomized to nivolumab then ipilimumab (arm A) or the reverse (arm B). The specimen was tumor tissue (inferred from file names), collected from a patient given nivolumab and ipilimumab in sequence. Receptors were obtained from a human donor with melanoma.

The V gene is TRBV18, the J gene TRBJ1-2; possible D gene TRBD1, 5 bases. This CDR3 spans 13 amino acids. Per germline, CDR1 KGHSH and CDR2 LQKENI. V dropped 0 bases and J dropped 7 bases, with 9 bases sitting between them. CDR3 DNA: TGTGCCAGCTCACCACCGGGCAGGGCTGGCTACACCTTC. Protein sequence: CASSPPGRAGYTF.

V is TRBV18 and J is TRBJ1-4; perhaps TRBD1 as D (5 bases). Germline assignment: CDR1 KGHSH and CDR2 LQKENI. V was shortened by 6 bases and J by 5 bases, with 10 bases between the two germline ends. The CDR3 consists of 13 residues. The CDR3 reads CASSLQENEKLFF. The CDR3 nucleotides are TGTGCCAGCTCCCTACAGGAGAATGAAAAACTGTTTTTT.

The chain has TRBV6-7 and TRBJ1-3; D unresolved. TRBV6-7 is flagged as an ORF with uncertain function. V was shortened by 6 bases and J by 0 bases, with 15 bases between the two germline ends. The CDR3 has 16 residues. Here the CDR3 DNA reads TGTGCCAGCAGAAACTCTGGCCGCCGCTCTGGAAACACCATATATTTT. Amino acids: CASRNSGRRSGNTIYF.

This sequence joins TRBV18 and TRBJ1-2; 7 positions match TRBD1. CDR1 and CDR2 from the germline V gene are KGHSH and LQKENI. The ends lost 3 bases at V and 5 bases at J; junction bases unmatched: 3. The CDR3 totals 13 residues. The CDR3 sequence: CASSPGQSYGYTF. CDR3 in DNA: TGTGCCAGCTCACCGGGACAGAGTTATGGCTACACCTTC.

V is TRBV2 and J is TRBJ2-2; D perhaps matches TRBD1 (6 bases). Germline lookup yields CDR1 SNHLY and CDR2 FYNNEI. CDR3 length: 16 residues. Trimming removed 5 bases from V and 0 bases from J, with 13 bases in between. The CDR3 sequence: CASSWTEHANTGELFF. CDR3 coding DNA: TGTGCCAGCAGTTGGACAGAGCACGCGAACACCGGGGAGCTGTTTTTT.

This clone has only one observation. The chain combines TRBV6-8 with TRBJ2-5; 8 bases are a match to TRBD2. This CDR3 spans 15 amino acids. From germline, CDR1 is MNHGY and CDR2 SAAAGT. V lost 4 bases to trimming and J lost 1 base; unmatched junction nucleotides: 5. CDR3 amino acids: CASSSPGGPQETQYF. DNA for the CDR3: TGTGCCAGCAGTTCCCCGGGGGGGCCCCAAGAGACCCAGTACTTC.